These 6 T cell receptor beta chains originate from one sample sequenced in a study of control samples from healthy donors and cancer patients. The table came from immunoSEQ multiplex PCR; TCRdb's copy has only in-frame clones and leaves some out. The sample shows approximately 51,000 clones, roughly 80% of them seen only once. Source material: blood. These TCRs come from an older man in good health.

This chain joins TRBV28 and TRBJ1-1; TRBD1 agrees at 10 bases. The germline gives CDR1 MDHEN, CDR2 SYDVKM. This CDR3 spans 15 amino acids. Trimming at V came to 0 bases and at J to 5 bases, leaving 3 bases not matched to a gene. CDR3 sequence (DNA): TGTGCCAGCAGTTTATGGGGGACAGGGGAAACTGAAGCTTTCTTT. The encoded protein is CASSLWGTGETEAFF.

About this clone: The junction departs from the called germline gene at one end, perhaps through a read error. The CDR3 DNA sequence: TGCAGCGTTGAATGGACGGGGGGGGCCCCCCTCTTC. It specifies CSVEWTGGAPLF. The chain has TRBV29-1 and TRBJ2-7; 8 nucleotides align to TRBD2. This CDR3 is 12 amino acids long. From germline, CDR1 is SQVTM and CDR2 ANQGSEA.

The chain's CDR3 is CASSEQGQVQYF. DNA for the CDR3: TGTGCCAGCAGTGAACAAGGGCAAGTACAGTACTTC. This chain joins TRBV2 and TRBJ2-7, with D uncertain. The CDR3 totals 12 residues. V shed 2 bases and J shed 10 bases, with 12 bases lying between them. Germline CDR1 SNHLY, CDR2 FYNNEI.

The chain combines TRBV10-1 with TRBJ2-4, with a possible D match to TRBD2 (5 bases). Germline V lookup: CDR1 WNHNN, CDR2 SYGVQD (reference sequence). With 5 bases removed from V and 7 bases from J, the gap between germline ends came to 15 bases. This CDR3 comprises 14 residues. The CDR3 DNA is TGCGCCAGCAGTCCCAGAAGGACGGGGAACATTCAGTACTTC. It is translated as CASSPRRTGNIQYF.

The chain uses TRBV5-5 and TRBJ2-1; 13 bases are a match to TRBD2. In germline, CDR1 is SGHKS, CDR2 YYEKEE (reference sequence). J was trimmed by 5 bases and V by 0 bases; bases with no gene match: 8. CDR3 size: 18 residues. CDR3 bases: TGTGCCAGCAGCTTGGCCATGACTAGCGGGGGGCGCGACAATGAGCAGTTCTTC. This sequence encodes CASSLAMTSGGRDNEQFF. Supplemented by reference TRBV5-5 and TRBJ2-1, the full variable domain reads DAGVTQSPTHLIKTRGQQVTLRCSPISGHKSVSWYQQVLGQGPQFIFQYYEKEERGRGNFPDRFSARQFPNYSSELNVNALLLGDSALYLCASSLAMTSGGRDNEQFFGPGTRLTVL.

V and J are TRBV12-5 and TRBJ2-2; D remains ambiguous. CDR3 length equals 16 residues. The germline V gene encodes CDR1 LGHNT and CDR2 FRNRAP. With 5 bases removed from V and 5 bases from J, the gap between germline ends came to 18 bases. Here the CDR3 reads CASGEPGSRITGELFF. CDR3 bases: TGTGCTAGTGGTGAACCGGGTTCTCGAATAACCGGGGAGCTGTTTTTT.